The 27 T cell receptor beta chains reported below all come from one sample, sequenced in a study of graft-versus-host responses after intestinal transplantation. These receptors lack a known antigen. Method: immunoSEQ multiplex PCR; TCRdb's copy keeps in-frame clones and lacks some. This sample has 80,000 to 100,000 clones, with 85% to 90% found just once. The sequencing here drew on unstimulated CD4+ T cells sorted from spleen or lymph node cells, taken before intestinal transplant. The origin of the receptors is a human donor who received an intestinal transplant.

The J gene is TRBJ1-2, the V gene TRBV2, with D tentatively TRBD1 (5 bases). CDR3 size: 12 residues. The V and J ends lost 8 bases and 7 bases respectively, with 14 bases between them. CDR1 is SNHLY and CDR2 is FYNNEI in the germline V gene. CDR3 amino acids: CASGRDSAGYTF. The CDR3 DNA follows: TGTGCCAGCGGACGGGACTCTGCTGGCTACACCTTC. Filled out from reference TRBV2 and TRBJ1-2, the complete variable domain reads EPEVTQTPSHQVTQMGQEVILRCVPISNHLYFYWYRQILGQKVEFLVSFYNNEISEKSEIFDDQFSVERPDGSNFTLKIRSTKLEDSAMYFCASGRDSAGYTFGSGTRLTVV.

This clone was found a few times. This sequence joins TRBV19 and TRBJ1-5, with D possibly TRBD1 on 5 matching bases. V dropped 8 bases and J dropped 3 bases, with 14 bases sitting between them. The germline gives CDR1 LNHDA, CDR2 SQIVND (reference sequence). CDR3 length: 14 residues. This CDR3 is CASQGTGDNQPQHF. The CDR3, as DNA: TGTGCCAGTCAAGGGACGGGAGACAATCAGCCCCAGCATTTT.

This chain links TRBV27 with TRBJ1-2; D is uncertain. V shed 6 bases and J shed 0 bases, with 14 bases lying between them. CDR3 length equals 15 residues. The germline CDR1 and CDR2 sequences are MNHEY and SMNVEV (reference sequence). This chain's CDR3 is CASSKEGLANYGYTF. The CDR3 DNA sequence: TGTGCCAGCAGCAAAGAGGGTTTAGCTAACTATGGCTACACCTTC.

The CDR3 protein is CASSHSVGLAGTQETQYF. The CDR3 bases are TGCGCCAGCAGCCACTCGGTCGGCCTAGCGGGAACACAAGAGACCCAGTACTTC. The rearrangement joins TRBV4-1 to TRBJ2-5, with 9 bases aligning to TRBD2. The trim removed 3 bases at V and 2 bases at J, leaving 13 bases unmatched. The CDR3 loop spans 18 amino acids. The germline CDR1 and CDR2 sequences are MGHRA and YSYEKL.

DNA for the CDR3: TGTGCCAGCAGCGTTGGCGGAGCGGGGATCCAAGAGACCCAGTACTTC. Protein sequence: CASSVGGAGIQETQYF. The chain uses TRBV9 and TRBJ2-5; 7 nucleotides align to TRBD2. Germline V lookup: CDR1 SGDLS, CDR2 YYNGEE. The V segment lost 2 bases and the J segment 1 base; nucleotides outside the gene matches: 8. The CDR3 runs 16 residues.

The rearrangement uses TRBV9 and TRBJ2-2; 7 bases line up with TRBD2. CDR3 length equals 16 residues. With 1 base clipped from V and 1 base from J, the junction kept 4 bases outside the gene matches. Looked up from germline, CDR1 is SGDLS and CDR2 is YYNGEE. Written as DNA, the CDR3 is TGTGCCAGCAGCGTATTGTCGGGAGGGAACACCGGGGAGCTGTTTTTT. This gives the protein CASSVLSGGNTGELFF.

The V and J genes are TRBV18 and TRBJ1-5; tentatively, D is TRBD1 (5 bases). This CDR3 has 13 amino acids. Germline assignment: CDR1 KGHSH and CDR2 LQKENI. V gave up 2 bases and J gave up 7 bases, with 9 bases separating them. CDR3 DNA: TGTGCCAGCTCACCAATGGGGGGACAGCCCCAGCATTTT. Translation gives CASSPMGGQPQHF.

The rearrangement uses TRBV29-1 and TRBJ2-5, with D tentatively TRBD1 (6 bases). CDR1 is SQVTM and CDR2 is ANQGSEA in the germline V gene. The ends were cut back, 7 bases at V and 1 base at J, with 13 bases in the middle. CDR3 length equals 13 residues. CDR3 in amino acids: CSAVRDTQETQYF. The CDR3 nucleotides read TGCAGCGCCGTCCGGGACACCCAAGAGACCCAGTACTTC.

The chain carries TRBV6-4 and TRBJ2-1; D gene unclear. The CDR3 consists of 11 residues. The V gene's germline CDR1 is MRHNA and CDR2 SNTAGT. V was pared by 4 bases and J by 4 bases, with 2 bases between. CDR3 DNA sequence: TGTGCCAGCAGTGCATACAATGAGCAGTTCTTC. Its protein is CASSAYNEQFF.

The gene calls are TRBV5-1 and TRBJ1-4, with 8 bases fitting TRBD1. With 2 bases clipped from V and 8 bases from J, the junction kept 2 bases outside the gene matches. This CDR3 comprises 13 residues. Germline CDR1 is SGHRS and CDR2 is YFSETQ. The CDR3 nucleotides read TGCGCCAGCAGCTTAGGGACAGGCGAAAAACTGTTTTTT. Amino acid sequence: CASSLGTGEKLFF.

The chain uses TRBV27 and TRBJ1-1; maybe TRBD1 (5 bases). CDR1 and CDR2 from the germline V gene are MNHEY and SMNVEV (reference sequence). V lost 2 bases, J lost 3 bases, and 10 bases lay in between. CDR3 size: 14 residues. In DNA form, the CDR3 reads TGTGCCAGCAGTTTACGGTGGGGGGACACTGAAGCTTTCTTT. Its translation is CASSLRWGDTEAFF.

The CDR3 DNA is TGTGCCAGCAGACCCCCCGGCGGGTTTAACTATGGCTACACCTTC. Translated: CASRPPGGFNYGYTF. The rearrangement joins TRBV28 to TRBJ1-2, with unresolved D. V lost 6 bases and J lost 1, with 15 bases in between. The CDR3 is 15 residues long. Germline CDR1 and CDR2: MDHEN and SYDVKM.

This clone showed up just once. The V gene is TRBV11-2, the J gene TRBJ2-7, with 7 bases identical to TRBD2. Trimming removed 1 base from V and 2 bases from J; junction bases left unmatched: 5. Per the germline V gene, CDR1 is SGHAT and CDR2 is FQNNGV. The CDR3 length is 15 residues. CDR3 in DNA: TGTGCCAGCAGCTTAGGACTAGCTCTTCCCTACGAGCAGTACTTC. Translation gives CASSLGLALPYEQYF. Full variable domain (outside the CDR3, taken from reference TRBV11-2 and TRBJ2-7): EAGVAQSPRYKIIEKRQSVAFWCNPISGHATLYWYQQILGQGPKLLIQFQNNGVVDDSQLPKDRFSAERLKGVDSTLKIQPAKLEDSAVYLCASSLGLALPYEQYFGPGTRLTVT.

The chain recombines TRBV2 with TRBJ1-3; D ambiguous. The CDR3 has 12 residues. V lost 6 bases and J lost 0, with 3 bases in between. CDR1 is SNHLY, CDR2 FYNNEI, per germline. In DNA form, the CDR3 reads TGTGCCAGCAGCTACTCTGGAAACACCATATATTTT. Protein product: CASSYSGNTIYF.

The rearrangement joins TRBV11-2 to TRBJ2-3, with TRBD2 matching over 8 bases. Germline assignment: CDR1 SGHAT and CDR2 FQNNGV. The CDR3 covers 15 residues. With 1 base clipped from V and 2 bases from J, the junction kept 2 bases outside the gene matches. This CDR3 is CASSLVGLVTDTQYF. Written as DNA, the CDR3 is TGTGCCAGCAGCTTAGTGGGACTAGTCACAGATACGCAGTATTTT.

V usage is TRBV7-9 and J usage is TRBJ1-5, with a weak D call TRBD1 (6 bases). The germline V gene has CDR1 SEHNR and CDR2 FQNEAQ (reference sequence). V lost 0 bases and J lost 0, with 9 bases in between. The CDR3 runs 16 residues. The CDR3 here is CASSLALDSSNQPQHF. The CDR3 DNA reads TGTGCCAGCAGCTTAGCCCTGGACAGTAGCAATCAGCCCCAGCATTTT.

V and J are TRBV20-1 and TRBJ2-5; D uncertain. The CDR3 covers 11 residues. Germline V CDR1 and CDR2: DFQATT, SNEGSKA (reference sequence). Trimming removed 4 bases at V and 2 bases at J, with 5 bases between. The CDR3 region is CSATPQETQYF. Here the CDR3 DNA reads TGCAGTGCTACCCCTCAAGAGACCCAGTACTTC.

For this clone: A read error may produce the germline difference seen at one junction end. The chain uses TRBV7-7 and TRBJ2-5, with a tentative D call TRBD2 (6 bases). Germline V gene sequence: CDR1 SSHAT, CDR2 FNYEAQ (reference sequence). The CDR3 covers 14 residues. Written as DNA, the CDR3 is TGTGCTAGCAGCTTAGGCATCGGGGGTGGGACCCAGTACTTC. Protein sequence: CASSLGIGGGTQYF.

This clone showed up just a few times. The chain joins TRBV21-1 to TRBJ2-3; the table names TRBD2, a call not compared with the DNA. TRBV21-1 represents a pseudogene. The CDR3 is 15 amino acids. CDR3 nucleotides: TGTGCCAGCAGCAACTCGAGGGGGGGGGCAGATACGCAGTATTTT. Its protein product is CASSNSRGGADTQYF.

The chain combines TRBV27 with TRBJ2-1; 13 bases are shared with TRBD2. The germline gives CDR1 MNHEY, CDR2 SMNVEV (reference sequence). The CDR3 covers 16 residues. The V segment lost 8 bases and the J segment 6 bases; nucleotides outside the gene matches: 10. The CDR3 spells CASCPLTSGGANEQFF. CDR3 DNA sequence: TGTGCCAGCTGCCCTCTTACTAGCGGGGGGGCCAATGAGCAGTTCTTC.

This sequence joins TRBV5-4 and TRBJ2-1, with D hard to call. V lost 1 base and J lost 9, with 11 bases in between. Germline assignment: CDR1 SGHNT and CDR2 YYREEE (reference sequence). The CDR3 is 13 residues long. CDR3 nucleotides: TGTGCCAGCAGCTTGCCCCTAGTAAGTGAGCAGTTCTTC. Amino acid sequence: CASSLPLVSEQFF.

Only one count was recorded for this clone. The chain combines TRBV25-1 with TRBJ2-4; possible D gene TRBD1, 6 bases. V gave up 1 base and J gave up 8 bases, with 12 bases separating them. The CDR3 contains 14 residues. CDR1 and CDR2 from the germline V gene are MGHDK and SYGVNS. The DNA of the CDR3 is TGTGCCAGCAGTGAATCAGGGGTGCGGGACATTCAGTACTTC. It encodes CASSESGVRDIQYF.

CDR3 in DNA: TGTGCCAGCAGCGCCTCCCCGGGACAAGTCTCTGGAAACACCATATATTTT. It yields the protein CASSASPGQVSGNTIYF. The chain joins TRBV9 to TRBJ1-3; TRBD1 might be the D (6 bases). Trimming pared 3 bases from V and 0 bases from J, leaving 16 bases between. The CDR3 totals 17 residues. CDR1 is SGDLS, CDR2 YYNGEE, per germline.

The chain uses TRBV2 and TRBJ2-1; 7 bases are a match to TRBD2. CDR1 SNHLY and CDR2 FYNNEI come from the germline V gene. CDR3 size: 13 residues. With V trimmed by 7 bases and J by 6 bases, 6 bases remained unmatched. For the CDR3, the DNA is TGTGCCAGCAAACGGGGGGTCGGCAATGAGCAGTTCTTC. Amino acid sequence: CASKRGVGNEQFF.

This rearrangement joins TRBV25-1 to TRBJ2-6; D not resolved. Germline-derived CDR1 and CDR2 are MGHDK and SYGVNS. V was trimmed by 6 bases and J by 0 bases, leaving 3 bases between them. The CDR3 spans 13 residues. The CDR3 sequence: CASRLSGANVLTF. In DNA, the CDR3 is TGTGCCAGCAGACTCTCTGGGGCCAACGTCCTGACTTTC.

The V gene is TRBV9, the J gene TRBJ2-5, with 7 positions matching TRBD1. Losses at the gene ends were 0 bases for V and 1 base for J; bases not matched to a gene: 6. This CDR3 spans 16 amino acids. From germline, CDR1 is SGDLS and CDR2 YYNGEE. CDR3 in DNA: TGTGCCAGCAGCGTAGCACCCGGGACAGCCCAAGAGACCCAGTACTTC. It yields the protein CASSVAPGTAQETQYF.

The chain recombines TRBV9 with TRBJ2-4; D may be TRBD2 (6 bases). The germline V and J ends were trimmed by 0 bases and 6 bases, with 16 bases remaining between them. The CDR3 totals 16 residues. From germline, CDR1 is SGDLS and CDR2 YYNGEE. CDR3 protein: CASSVAGSLGGNIQYF. The CDR3 DNA sequence: TGTGCCAGCAGCGTAGCTGGTAGCCTGGGAGGAAACATTCAGTACTTC.